Presented here are 9 T cell receptor beta chains from one specimen sequenced in a study of blood T cell repertoires in COVID-19. Clones were read by immunoSEQ multiplex PCR, and TCRdb kept only the in-frame ones, dropping some. The sample yields a few hundred thousand clones, 88% seen once. Material for sequencing was peripheral blood. Receptor source: a woman in her 30s who had recovered from COVID-19.

Only a few counts were recorded for this clone. The genes are TRBV19 and TRBJ1-6; D is unclear. Germline CDR1 reads LNHDA; CDR2 reads SQIVND (reference sequence). Trimming pared 6 bases from V and 0 bases from J, leaving 9 bases between. CDR3 length equals 15 residues. CDR3 protein: CASSFSGSYNSPLHF. CDR3 DNA sequence: TGTGCCAGTAGCTTCTCCGGCTCCTATAATTCACCCCTCCACTTT. The whole variable domain, filled in from reference TRBV19 and TRBJ1-6, reads DGGITQSPKYLFRKEGQNVTLSCEQNLNHDAMYWYRQDPGQGLRLIYYSQIVNDFQKGDIAEGYSVSREKKESFPLTVTSAQKNPTAFYLCASSFSGSYNSPLHFGNGTRLTVT.

The rearrangement links TRBV3-1 (or the pseudogene TRBV3-2) to TRBJ2-1; TRBD2 aligns across 8 bases. Germline values: CDR1 LGHDT, CDR2 YNNKEL (reference sequence). V shed 5 bases, J shed 8 bases, and the junction held 8 bases outside the gene matches. The CDR3 has 14 amino acids. The DNA for the CDR3 is TGTGCCAGCAGCTTAGGACTAGCTTCGGATGAGCAGTTCTTC. It specifies CASSLGLASDEQFF.

This chain links TRBV29-1 with TRBJ2-7; D may be TRBD1 (5 bases). The CDR3 length is 13 residues. Trimming cost V 2 bases and J 2 bases, with 10 bases left between them. The germline V gene has CDR1 SQVTM and CDR2 ANQGSEA. The CDR3 bases are TGCAGCGTTGAACTGGACACCACCTACGAGCAGTACTTC. Its protein product is CSVELDTTYEQYF.

V gene TRBV2 combines with J gene TRBJ2-7; the match to TRBD2 covers 15 bases. This CDR3 region has 17 residues. V shed 7 bases, J shed 1 base, and the junction held 8 bases outside the gene matches. In germline, CDR1 is SNHLY, CDR2 FYNNEI. The CDR3 sequence is CASISGLAGGKSYEQYF. The CDR3 DNA sequence: TGTGCCAGCATATCGGGACTAGCGGGGGGAAAGTCCTACGAGCAGTACTTC.

The CDR3 protein is CASSPLGLDFGGTQYF. In DNA, the CDR3 is TGTGCCAGCTCACCGTTGGGACTAGACTTCGGGGGTACGCAGTATTTT. The chain combines TRBV18 with TRBJ2-3; 8 positions agree with TRBD2. V gave up 3 bases and J gave up 8 bases; unmatched junction bases: 13. From germline, CDR1 is KGHSH and CDR2 LQKENI. The CDR3 spans 16 residues.

CDR3 bases: TGTGCCATCAGTGAGTCACAGTCTAATGAAAAACTGTTTTTT. Encoded protein: CAISESQSNEKLFF. J is TRBJ1-4 and V is TRBV10-3, with no clear D. The CDR3 totals 14 residues. The germline V and J ends were trimmed by 0 bases and 3 bases, with 5 bases remaining between them. Germline CDR1 is ENHRY and CDR2 is SYGVKD.

J is TRBJ2-3 and V is TRBV27; D is perhaps TRBD2 (6 bases). Germline CDR1 reads MNHEY; CDR2 reads SMNVEV (reference sequence). Trimming took 7 bases from V and 1 from J, leaving 6 bases between them. The CDR3 loop spans 12 amino acids. CDR3 loop: CASTSGTDTQYF. In DNA form, the CDR3 reads TGTGCCAGCACTAGCGGCACAGATACGCAGTATTTT.

The genes are TRBV9 and TRBJ2-1, with 9 positions matching TRBD2. The V and J ends lost 0 bases and 3 bases, in that order; junction bases with no gene match: 4. CDR3 length: 16 residues. Germline loops: CDR1 SGDLS, CDR2 YYNGEE. The CDR3 is CASSVGSSGGYNEQFF. In nucleotides, the CDR3 is TGTGCCAGCAGCGTAGGGAGTAGCGGGGGCTACAATGAGCAGTTCTTC.

Notes on this clone: The junction and the germline gene differ at one end; a read error may be behind it. CDR3 nucleotides: TGCAGTGCTAATGAGATAACTCAACCCCACTTC. Amino acids: CSANEITQPHF. The rearrangement links TRBV20-1 to TRBJ1-2; D ambiguous. This CDR3 is built from 11 residues. The germline V gene encodes CDR1 DFQATT and CDR2 SNEGSKA (reference sequence).